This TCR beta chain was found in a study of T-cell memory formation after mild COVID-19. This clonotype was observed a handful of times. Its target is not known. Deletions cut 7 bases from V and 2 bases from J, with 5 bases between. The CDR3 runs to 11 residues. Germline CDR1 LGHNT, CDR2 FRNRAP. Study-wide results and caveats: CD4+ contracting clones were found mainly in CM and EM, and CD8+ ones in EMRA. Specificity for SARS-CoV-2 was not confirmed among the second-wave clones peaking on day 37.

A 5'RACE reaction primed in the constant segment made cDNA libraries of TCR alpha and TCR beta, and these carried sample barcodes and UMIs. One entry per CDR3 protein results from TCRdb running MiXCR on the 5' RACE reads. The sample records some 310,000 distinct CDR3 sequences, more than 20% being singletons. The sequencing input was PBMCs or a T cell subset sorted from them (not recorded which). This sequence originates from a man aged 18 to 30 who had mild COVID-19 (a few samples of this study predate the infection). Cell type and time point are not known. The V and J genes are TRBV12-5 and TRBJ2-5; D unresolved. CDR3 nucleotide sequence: TGTGCTAGTGCCGGACAAGAGACCCAGTACTTC. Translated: CASAGQETQYF. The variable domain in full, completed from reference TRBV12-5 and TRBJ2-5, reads DARVTQTPRHKVTEMGQEVTMRCQPILGHNTVFWYRQTMMQGLELLAYFRNRAPLDDSGMPKDRFSAEMPDATLATLKIQPSEPRDSAVYFCASAGQETQYFGPGTRLLVL.